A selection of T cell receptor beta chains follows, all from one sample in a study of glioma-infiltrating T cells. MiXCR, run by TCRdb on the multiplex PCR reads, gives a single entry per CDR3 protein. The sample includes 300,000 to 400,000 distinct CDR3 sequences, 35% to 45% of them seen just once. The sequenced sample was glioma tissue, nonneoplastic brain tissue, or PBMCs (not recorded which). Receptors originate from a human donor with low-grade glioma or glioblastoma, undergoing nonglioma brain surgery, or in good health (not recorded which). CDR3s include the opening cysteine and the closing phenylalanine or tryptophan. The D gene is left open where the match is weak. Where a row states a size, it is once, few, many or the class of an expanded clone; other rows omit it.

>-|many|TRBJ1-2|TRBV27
TGTGCCAGCAGTTTATCGCCAGGGAAAAATGGCTACACCTTC
CASSLSPGKNGYTF
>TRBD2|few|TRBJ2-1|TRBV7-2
TGTGCCAGCAGCCGATCACTAGCGGGAGTTATCATTGAGCAGTTCTTC
CASSRSLAGVIIEQFF
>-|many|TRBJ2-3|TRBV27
TGTGCCAGCAGTCCCTGGTCAGGGGGCACAGATACGCAGTATTTT
CASSPWSGGTDTQYF
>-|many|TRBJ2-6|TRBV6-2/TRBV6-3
TGTGCCAGCACCTTGGACACCAACTCTGGGGCCAACGTCCTGACTTTC
CASTLDTNSGANVLTF
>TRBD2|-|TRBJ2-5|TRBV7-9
TGTGCCAGCAGCCCCCCGGCGGGAGGGGTGGAGACCCAGTACTTC
CASSPPAGGVETQYF
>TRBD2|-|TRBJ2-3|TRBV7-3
TGTGCCAGCAGGGGGACCGGGACTAAAGAAGGAGATACGCAGTATTTT
CASRGTGTKEGDTQYF
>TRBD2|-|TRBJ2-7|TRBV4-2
TGTGCCAGCAGCCAAGGACTAGCGGGTTTCGAGCAGTACTTC
CASSQGLAGFEQYF
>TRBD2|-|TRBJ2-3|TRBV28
TGTGCCAGCACTCGAGGGGAGGGAAGGGCAGATACGCAGTATTTT
CASTRGEGRADTQYF
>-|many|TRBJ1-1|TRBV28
TGTGCCAGCAGTTTGGGGGCTCCGTCGCGTGCTTTCTTT
CASSLGAPSRAFF
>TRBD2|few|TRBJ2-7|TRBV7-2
TGTGCCAGCAGCCGGGATAGCGGGAGTCTTTCCTACGAGCAGTACTTC
CASSRDSGSLSYEQYF
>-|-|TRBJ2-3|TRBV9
TGTGCCAGCAGCGTTTCAGGATGGTCCACAGATACGCAGTATTTT
CASSVSGWSTDTQYF
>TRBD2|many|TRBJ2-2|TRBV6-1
TGTGCCAGCAGTTATTTCCTAGCGGGGAACACCGGGGAGCTGTTTTTT
CASSYFLAGNTGELFF
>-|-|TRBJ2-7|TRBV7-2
TGTACCTCCGAACGACAGTCCTTCTACGAGCAGTACTTC
CTSERQSFYEQYF
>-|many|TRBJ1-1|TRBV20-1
TGCAGTGCACGAGACGCACGAGGCACTGAAGCTTTCTTT
CSARDARGTEAFF
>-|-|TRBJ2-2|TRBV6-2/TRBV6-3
TGTGCCAGCTGCGGGGCCTTGAACACCGGGGAGCTGTTTTTT
CASCGALNTGELFF
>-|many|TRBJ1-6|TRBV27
TGTGCCAGCAGTCGCCCAGTCGGAGGGAATTCACCCCTCCACTTT
CASSRPVGGNSPLHF
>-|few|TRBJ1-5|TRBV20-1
TGCAGTGCTAGAATCGTTGGGGTTAGTCAGCCCCAGCATTTT
CSARIVGVSQPQHF
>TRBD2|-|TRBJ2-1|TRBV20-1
TGCAGTGCTAGAGATCCGGGACTAGCGAACAATGAGCAGTTCTTC
CSARDPGLANNEQFF
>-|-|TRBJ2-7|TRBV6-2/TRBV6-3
TGTGCCAGCAGTTACGGGTTGGAGGGATCCTACGAGCAGTACTTC
CASSYGLEGSYEQYF
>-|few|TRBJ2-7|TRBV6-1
TGTGCCAGCAGTCCTCGGAGAAGTAGCGGTATATACGAGCAGTACTTC
CASSPRRSSGIYEQYF
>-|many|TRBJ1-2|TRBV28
TGTGCCAGCAGTTTACGAGCTCTTGCACATGGCTACACCTTC
CASSLRALAHGYTF
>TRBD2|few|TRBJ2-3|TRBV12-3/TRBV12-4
TGTGCCAGCAGCCCTCTAGCGGGAGGGCCCTCAGATACGCAGTATTTT
CASSPLAGGPSDTQYF
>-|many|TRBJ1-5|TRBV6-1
TGTGCCAGCAGGAACGATCAGCCCCAGCATTTT
CASRNDQPQHF
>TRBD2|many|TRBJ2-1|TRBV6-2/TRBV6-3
TGTGCCAGCAGTTTGCTAGCGGGAGTCTACAATGAGCAGTTCTTC
CASSLLAGVYNEQFF
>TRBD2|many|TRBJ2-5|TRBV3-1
TGTGCCAGCAGCCAAGGGCTCGCGGGAGTACAAGAGACCCAGTACTTC
CASSQGLAGVQETQYF
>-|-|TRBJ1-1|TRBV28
TGTGCCAGCAGTTTAGGATCGGCACCGAACAGTGAAGCTTTCTTT
CASSLGSAPNSEAFF
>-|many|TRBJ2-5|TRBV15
TGTGCCACCGGCAAAGAAGGGGCATACCAAGAGACCCAGTACTTC
CATGKEGAYQETQYF
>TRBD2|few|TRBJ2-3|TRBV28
TGTGCCAGCAGCCCTAGACTAGCGGGAGAAGGAGATACGCAGTATTTT
CASSPRLAGEGDTQYF
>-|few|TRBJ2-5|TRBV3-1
TGTGCCAGCAGCCAAGACCCTAACTGGGAGACCCAGTACTTC
CASSQDPNWETQYF
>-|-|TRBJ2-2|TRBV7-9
TGTGCCAGCAGCTTAAACCCCGGGGAGCTGTTTTTT
CASSLNPGELFF
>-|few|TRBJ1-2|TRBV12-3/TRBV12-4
TGTGCCAGCAGTTTCAGGGGCACAGGGCGCACCTCTAACTATGGCTACACCTTC
CASSFRGTGRTSNYGYTF
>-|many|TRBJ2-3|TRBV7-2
TGTGCCAGCAGGCGGGACCTCACAGATACGCAGTATTTT
CASRRDLTDTQYF
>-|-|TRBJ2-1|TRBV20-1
TGCAGTGCTAGAGCCCACCTAGCGCGAGAGCAGTTCTTC
CSARAHLAREQFF
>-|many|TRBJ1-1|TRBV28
TGTGCCAGCAGCTCGATCCGGGGAGACCGTGGGGCTTTCTTT
CASSSIRGDRGAFF
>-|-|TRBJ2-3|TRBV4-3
TGCGCCAGCAGCCAAGTCGGCGGGGTTTGGGGTACAGATACGCAGTATTTT
CASSQVGGVWGTDTQYF
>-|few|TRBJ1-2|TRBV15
TGTGCCACCAGCAGAGACCCGAGGGGTACCCACCTATATGGCTACACCTTC
CATSRDPRGTHLYGYTF
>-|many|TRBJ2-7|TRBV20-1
TGCAGTGCTAGAGATGGCAGGTCACAGTACTTC
CSARDGRSQYF
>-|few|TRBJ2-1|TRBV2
TGTGCCATCATGACTAGAGACCCTGGGGATGAGCAGTTCTTC
CAIMTRDPGDEQFF
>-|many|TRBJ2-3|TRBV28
TGTGCCAGCAGTTCTTGGGGCGCCACAGATACGCAGTATTTT
CASSSWGATDTQYF
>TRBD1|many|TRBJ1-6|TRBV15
TGTGCCACCAGCAGAGGGGGACAGGGGAGGACACCCCTCCACTTT
CATSRGGQGRTPLHF
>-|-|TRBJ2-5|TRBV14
TGTGCCAGCAGCCCTTACGGATTACAAGAGACCCAGTACTTC
CASSPYGLQETQYF